These T cell receptor beta chains were read from a single sample in a study of shared clonotypes between healthy human individuals. This table comes from immunoSEQ multiplex PCR, and its TCRdb copy is limited to in-frame clones, with some not included. Here the sample spans under 1,900,000 clones, just under 99% being singletons. Sequencing was carried out using naive CD4+ T cells sorted from blood. Receptor source: a man under 40 in good health. Each CDR3 is given with its conserved first and last residue. Each record gives: J gene, V gene, D gene, clone size, CDR3 protein, CDR3 DNA. D genes are given only for firm matches. Clone size is given for some rows only: seen once, a few or many times, or a class if the clone is expanded.

>TRBJ2-7|TRBV11-2|TRBD2|.
CASSASGSYEQYF
TGTGCCAGCAGCGCTAGCGGATCCTACGAGCAGTACTTC
>TRBJ2-7|TRBV25-1|.|.
CASSGGPYEQYF
TGTGCCAGCAGTGGGGGCCCTTACGAGCAGTACTTC
>TRBJ2-7|TRBV5-1|.|.
CASSFGGLNYEQYF
TGCGCCAGCAGCTTCGGCGGACTGAACTACGAGCAGTACTTC
>TRBJ2-7|TRBV15|.|.
CATSPGLSRSEQYF
TGTGCCACCAGCCCGGGACTTTCAAGATCGGAGCAGTACTTC
>TRBJ2-2|TRBV19|TRBD1|.
CASSIQGAQNTGELFF
TGTGCCAGTAGTATTCAGGGGGCTCAGAACACCGGGGAGCTGTTTTTT
>TRBJ1-5|TRBV19|.|.
CASSEIGYEAGQPQHF
TGTGCCAGTAGTGAAATCGGTTACGAGGCGGGTCAGCCCCAGCATTTT
>TRBJ2-7|TRBV29-1|TRBD2|.
CSVSERGLWVEQYF
TGCAGCGTTTCGGAGCGGGGGTTATGGGTCGAGCAGTACTTC
>TRBJ2-2|TRBV7-7|TRBD2|.
CASSSSGSGTGELFF
TGTGCTAGCAGCTCTAGCGGGAGTGGCACCGGGGAGCTGTTTTTT
>TRBJ2-7|TRBV7-2|.|.
CASSLGGASYEQYF
TGTGCCAGCAGCTTAGGCGGAGCCAGCTACGAGCAGTACTTC
>TRBJ2-1|TRBV28|.|.
CASSPGGAASSYNEQFF
TGTGCCAGCAGTCCCGGGGGAGCGGCAAGCTCCTACAATGAGCAGTTCTTC
>TRBJ2-5|TRBV5-4|.|.
CASTVQLGETQYF
TGTGCCAGCACCGTACAATTAGGAGAGACCCAGTACTTC
>TRBJ1-2|TRBV28|.|.
CASSLRGPPLYYGYTF
TGTGCCAGCAGCCTCCGGGGCCCACCCTTGTACTATGGCTACACCTTC
>TRBJ2-1|TRBV5-4|TRBD1|.
CASKETGGAAGEQFF
TGTGCCAGTAAGGAGACAGGGGGCGCGGCGGGTGAGCAGTTCTTC
>TRBJ2-7|TRBV7-2|.|.
CASSLRGPNRDLSYEQYF
TGTGCCAGCAGCTTACGAGGACCGAACCGGGATCTTTCCTACGAGCAGTACTTC
>TRBJ1-1|TRBV18|TRBD1|.
CASSHGTGGYRNTEAFF
TGTGCCAGCTCACACGGAACAGGGGGCTACCGGAACACTGAAGCTTTCTTT
>TRBJ2-5|TRBV6-1|.|once
CASSGPMQAGETQYF
TGTGCCAGCAGTGGCCCCATGCAGGCGGGGGAGACCCAGTACTTC
>TRBJ2-3|TRBV5-1|.|.
CASSLGFGPDYTQYF
TGCGCCAGCAGCTTGGGGTTTGGCCCCGATTATACGCAGTATTTT
>TRBJ2-7|TRBV6-6|TRBD2|.
CASSYDGTSDYEQYF
TGTGCCAGCAGTTACGACGGGACTAGCGACTACGAGCAGTACTTC
>TRBJ2-7|TRBV27|TRBD1|.
CASSYRQGFEQYF
TGTGCCAGCAGTTATCGACAGGGTTTCGAGCAGTACTTC
>TRBJ2-1|TRBV7-7|TRBD2|.
CASSSGTSGHNEQFF
TGTGCCAGCAGCTCCGGGACTAGCGGCCACAATGAGCAGTTCTTC
>TRBJ2-2|TRBV10-1|TRBD2|.
CASSESILAGTGELFF
TGCGCCAGCAGTGAGTCGATTCTAGCGGGAACCGGGGAGCTGTTTTTT
>TRBJ1-2|TRBV7-8|.|.
CASSLEGAVTSVLGYTF
TGTGCCAGCAGCTTAGAGGGAGCGGTGACCTCGGTCCTTGGCTACACCTTC
>TRBJ2-3|TRBV5-4|TRBD2|.
CASSAGLAGMDTQYF
TGTGCCAGCAGCGCGGGACTAGCGGGAATGGATACGCAGTATTTT
>TRBJ2-3|TRBV5-6|.|.
CASSLSGVAPFTDTQYF
TGTGCCAGCAGCTTGTCCGGAGTCGCCCCCTTCACAGATACGCAGTATTTT
>TRBJ2-7|TRBV28|TRBD2|.
CASSPFAGGRIFHEQYF
TGTGCCAGCAGTCCCTTCGCCGGCGGGAGGATTTTCCACGAGCAGTACTTC
>TRBJ2-1|TRBV5-1|TRBD2|.
CASRRTSGIYNEQFF
TGCGCCAGCAGAAGGACTAGCGGGATCTACAATGAGCAGTTCTTC
>TRBJ2-3|TRBV28|.|once
CASSFLLGGGDTQYF
TGTGCCAGCAGTTTCCTTCTAGGTGGGGGAGATACGCAGTATTTT
>TRBJ2-1|TRBV5-1|TRBD1|.
CASSFNPTQGDEQFF
TGCGCCAGCAGCTTCAACCCAACACAGGGGGATGAGCAGTTCTTC
>TRBJ2-7|TRBV28|.|.
CASSLGLFYEQYF
TGTGCCAGCAGTTTGGGGCTTTTTTACGAGCAGTACTTC
>TRBJ2-3|TRBV5-3|TRBD2|.
CARRSWTSGRHPTDTQYF
TGTGCCAGAAGGTCCTGGACTAGCGGGAGGCACCCCACAGATACGCAGTATTTT
>TRBJ2-2|TRBV7-2|TRBD1|.
CASSYGTGNTGELFF
TGTGCCAGCAGCTACGGGACAGGGAACACCGGGGAGCTGTTTTTT
>TRBJ1-4|TRBV5-1|.|.
CASSLGGVTNEKLFF
TGCGCCAGCAGCTTGGGAGGAGTAACTAATGAAAAACTGTTTTTT
>TRBJ1-1|TRBV9|.|.
CASSVRQVLDTEAFF
TGTGCCAGCAGCGTAAGGCAGGTTTTGGACACTGAAGCTTTCTTT
>TRBJ1-1|TRBV28|.|.
CASSSVSGKGNTEAFF
TGTGCCAGCAGTTCTGTATCAGGGAAGGGGAACACTGAAGCTTTCTTT
>TRBJ1-1|TRBV19|.|.
CASTVGGSATEAFF
TGTGCCAGTACAGTGGGTGGATCGGCAACTGAAGCTTTCTTT
>TRBJ2-3|TRBV9|.|.
CASSVVGASTDTQYF
TGTGCCAGCAGCGTAGTAGGGGCTAGCACAGATACGCAGTATTTT
>TRBJ2-7|TRBV28|TRBD2|.
CASSQASGIYEQYF
TGTGCCAGCAGTCAGGCTAGCGGGATCTACGAGCAGTACTTC
>TRBJ2-7|TRBV6-5|TRBD2|.
CASSRGLAGGREQYF
TGTGCCAGCAGCCGAGGACTAGCGGGAGGTAGAGAGCAGTACTTC
>TRBJ1-2|TRBV7-6|.|.
CASSPRPGAPYGYTF
TGTGCCAGCAGCCCCCGCCCGGGGGCTCCGTATGGCTACACCTTC
>TRBJ1-2|TRBV6-4|TRBD1|.
CASSPGTGGNYGYTF
TGTGCCAGCAGTCCCGGGACAGGCGGTAACTATGGCTACACCTTC
>TRBJ1-1|TRBV7-9|.|.
CASSLGGEAFF
TGTGCCAGCAGCTTGGGAGGGGAAGCTTTCTTT
>TRBJ2-3|TRBV6-1|TRBD1|.
CASNEDRVQDTQYF
TGTGCCAGCAATGAGGACAGGGTGCAAGATACGCAGTATTTT
>TRBJ2-7|TRBV6-1|.|.
CASSEAPDTFYEQYF
TGTGCCAGCAGTGAAGCCCCAGACACCTTCTACGAGCAGTACTTC
>TRBJ2-7|TRBV5-1|TRBD1|.
CASSRQGDSYEQYF
TGCGCCAGCAGCCGACAGGGGGATTCCTACGAGCAGTACTTC
>TRBJ2-3|TRBV4-1|.|once
CASSSAHLATDTQYF
TGCGCCAGCAGCTCTGCCCACCTAGCTACTGATACGCAGTATTTT
>TRBJ2-5|TRBV28|TRBD2|.
CASSSRPGTRQETQYF
TGTGCCAGCAGTTCCCGGCCCGGGACTAGACAAGAGACCCAGTACTTC
>TRBJ2-7|TRBV5-4|TRBD1|.
CASSWDRHAAAYEQYF
TGTGCCAGCAGCTGGGACAGACATGCCGCCGCCTACGAGCAGTACTTC
>TRBJ2-3|TRBV27|.|.
CASSFGARDTQYF
TGTGCCAGCAGTTTCGGGGCACGAGATACGCAGTATTTT
>TRBJ1-3|TRBV2|.|.
CASSGGLGNTIYF
TGTGCCAGCAGTGGGGGACTTGGAAACACCATATATTTT
>TRBJ2-5|TRBV29-1|.|.
CSVEAHQETQYF
TGCAGCGTTGAAGCGCACCAAGAGACCCAGTACTTC
>TRBJ2-1|TRBV28|TRBD2|.
CASRGAGGSYNEQFF
TGTGCCAGCAGAGGGGCGGGAGGGTCCTACAATGAGCAGTTCTTC
>TRBJ1-1|TRBV15|.|once
CATSGRPGSEAFF
TGTGCCACCAGCGGTCGCCCAGGCTCTGAAGCTTTCTTT
>TRBJ2-2|TRBV9|.|.
CASSVEGRYGELFF
TGTGCCAGCAGCGTAGAAGGAAGGTACGGGGAGCTGTTTTTT
>TRBJ1-4|TRBV5-4|TRBD1|.
CASSRTGQANEKLFF
TGTGCCAGCAGCCGCACGGGACAGGCTAATGAAAAACTGTTTTTT
>TRBJ2-5|TRBV18|.|.
CASSLGGWETQYF
TGTGCCAGCTCACTTGGGGGATGGGAGACCCAGTACTTC
>TRBJ1-1|TRBV29-1|TRBD1|.
CSGRTGDRAEAFF
TGCAGCGGACGCACAGGGGATCGAGCTGAAGCTTTCTTT
>TRBJ2-7|TRBV10-3|.|.
CAISESWYEQYF
TGTGCCATCAGTGAGAGCTGGTACGAGCAGTACTTC
>TRBJ2-1|TRBV7-3|.|once
CASSPVVTSYNEQFF
TGTGCCAGCAGCCCCGTGGTAACCTCCTACAATGAGCAGTTCTTC